The 22 T cell receptor beta chains below were found in one sample sequenced in a study of blood T cell repertoires in COVID-19. Some clones are missing from TCRdb's copy, which holds only in-frame ones; the method was immunoSEQ multiplex PCR. Of more than 140,000 clones listed, more than 70% are singletons. Sequencing input: peripheral blood. Receptor source: a woman in her fifties or sixties with acute or convalescent COVID-19.

This chain connects TRBV5-1 to TRBJ1-1, with TRBD1 matching 7 bases. Germline V gene data show CDR1 as SGHRS and CDR2 as YFSETQ. Trimming removed 4 bases from V and 3 bases from J; junction bases left unmatched: 6. This CDR3 spans 14 amino acids. DNA of the CDR3: TGCGCCAGCAGCAGGGCGCAGGGGGACACTGAAGCTTTCTTT. Residues: CASSRAQGDTEAFF.

J is TRBJ1-2 and V is TRBV30; tentatively, D is TRBD1 (5 bases). V was trimmed by 2 bases and J by 8 bases, leaving 18 bases between them. The CDR3 extends over 14 amino acids. Germline V gene lookup returns CDR1 GTSNPN and CDR2 SVGIG (reference sequence). CDR3 coding DNA: TGTGCCTGGAGTCGACGGGGAGGGAGGGGCGGCTACACCTTC. This encodes CAWSRRGGRGGYTF.

The chain recombines TRBV2 with TRBJ2-5; 9 bases are a match to TRBD2. Trimming removed 7 bases from V and 5 bases from J; junction bases left unmatched: 8. CDR1 is SNHLY, CDR2 FYNNEI, per germline. This CDR3 contains 14 residues. The CDR3 here is CASTLAGIGETQYF. The CDR3 coding sequence is TGTGCCAGCACTCTAGCGGGGATCGGGGAGACCCAGTACTTC.

The chain has TRBV28 and TRBJ2-2, with 9 bases matching TRBD2. Germline V gives CDR1 MDHEN, CDR2 SYDVKM. This CDR3 spans 15 amino acids. The V segment lost 7 bases and the J segment 2 bases; nucleotides outside the gene matches: 5. In DNA form, the CDR3 reads TGTGCCAGCAACCTAGCGGGGACCAACACCGGGGAGCTGTTTTTT. Residues: CASNLAGTNTGELFF.

This clone appeared a few times. This sequence joins TRBV18 and TRBJ1-5, with unresolved D. This CDR3 contains 15 residues. Trimming cost V 6 bases and J 1 base, with 13 bases left between them. CDR1 and CDR2 from the germline V gene are KGHSH and LQKENI. Written as DNA, the CDR3 is TGTGCCAGCTCCCCGGGGTACGACAGCAATCAGCCCCAGCATTTT. Its protein product is CASSPGYDSNQPQHF. Using reference TRBV18 and TRBJ1-5 for the parts outside the CDR3, the full variable domain is NAGVMQNPRHLVRRRGQEARLRCSPMKGHSHVYWYRQLPEEGLKFMVYLQKENIIDESGMPKERFSAEFPKEGPSILRIQQVVRGDSAAYFCASSPGYDSNQPQHFGDGTRLSIL.

The chain employs TRBV28 and TRBJ2-7; D gene ambiguous. The CDR3 runs to 13 residues. Trimming cost V 1 base and J 4 bases, with 8 bases left between them. The germline CDR1 and CDR2 sequences are MDHEN and SYDVKM. For the CDR3, the DNA is TGTGCCAGCAGTTTATCACAAATGTACGAGCAGTACTTC. It encodes CASSLSQMYEQYF.

CDR3 coding DNA: TGTGCCAGCAGCTCACCGGGACACCAATCCTACGAGCAGTACTTC. Translation: CASSSPGHQSYEQYF. The rearrangement joins TRBV7-2 to TRBJ2-7; the D gene is possibly TRBD1 (6 bases). CDR1 and CDR2 (germline): SGHTA, FQGNSA. The CDR3 is made up of 15 amino acids. V lost 4 bases and J 1 base, leaving 14 bases between the germline ends.

The chain joins TRBV5-1 to TRBJ2-1; D call uncertain. Germline values: CDR1 SGHRS, CDR2 YFSETQ. With 2 bases removed from V and 5 bases from J, the gap between germline ends came to 11 bases. The length of the CDR3 is 14 residues. The CDR3 loop is CASSFSSPDNEQFF. CDR3 DNA sequence: TGCGCCAGCAGCTTTAGCTCCCCTGACAATGAGCAGTTCTTC.

The CDR3 DNA reads as TGTGCCAGCAGCGTCAGGGGGCGCACCGGGGAGCTGTTTTTT. Its protein product is CASSVRGRTGELFF. The chain combines TRBV9 with TRBJ2-2; 8 bases align to TRBD1. The V gene end was trimmed by 2 bases and the J gene end by 4 bases; junction bases not matched to a gene: 1. CDR3 size: 14 residues. Germline V CDR1 and CDR2: SGDLS, YYNGEE.

The rearrangement joins TRBV6-5 to TRBJ1-1; 7 positions agree with TRBD1. J lost 6 bases, V lost 2 bases, and 6 bases had no gene match. Germline lookup yields CDR1 MNHEY and CDR2 SVGAGI. The CDR3 totals 14 residues. In nucleotides, the CDR3 is TGTGCCAGCAGTTACATCGCAGGGGGTGCTGAAGCTTTCTTT. Its protein product is CASSYIAGGAEAFF.

J is TRBJ1-1 and V is TRBV3-1 (or the pseudogene TRBV3-2); a possible D gene is TRBD1 (6 bases). The CDR3 is 15 residues long. V lost 8 bases, J lost 2 bases, and 18 bases lay in between. Germline values: CDR1 LGHDT, CDR2 YNNKEL (reference sequence). The CDR3 nucleotides are TGTGCCAGCCACGGTCCCCCAGGGGCTAACACTGAAGCTTTCTTT. It translates to CASHGPPGANTEAFF.

This chain uses TRBV9 with TRBJ2-1, with 9 bases fitting TRBD2. The germline V gene has CDR1 SGDLS and CDR2 YYNGEE. Germline trimming cut 3 bases from V and 4 bases from J; bases unmatched to any gene: 2. The CDR3 consists of 14 residues. The CDR3 is CASSGGGAYNEQFF. The DNA of the CDR3 is TGTGCCAGCAGCGGCGGGGGGGCTTACAATGAGCAGTTCTTC. The variable domain in full, with the rest retrieved from reference TRBV9 and TRBJ2-1, is DSGVTQTPKHLITATGQRVTLRCSPRSGDLSVYWYQQSLDQGLQFLIQYYNGEERAKGNILERFSAQQFPDLHSELNLSSLELGDSALYFCASSGGGAYNEQFFGPGTRLTVL.

The chain combines TRBV19 with TRBJ1-5, with a weak D call TRBD1 (5 bases). Germline V CDR1 and CDR2: LNHDA, SQIVND (reference sequence). V lost 4 bases, J lost 4 bases, and 8 bases lay in between. The CDR3 is made up of 13 amino acids. CDR3 bases: TGTGCCAGTAGTACCCGGGGGAATCAGCCCCAGCATTTT. Translating gives CASSTRGNQPQHF.

This clone has only one observation. The CDR3 protein is CASSLRGAASYEQYF. DNA of the CDR3: TGTGCCAGCAGCTTACGGGGGGCCGCCTCCTACGAGCAGTACTTC. This sequence joins TRBV7-9 and TRBJ2-7; TRBD2 might be the D (7 bases). V lost 2 bases and J 0 bases, leaving 11 bases between the germline ends. CDR1 and CDR2 from the germline V gene are SEHNR and FQNEAQ (reference sequence). The CDR3 sequence is 15 residues long. The full variable domain, rest sourced from reference TRBV7-9 and TRBJ2-7, is DTGVSQNPRHKITKRGQNVTFRCDPISEHNRLYWYRQTLGQGPEFLTYFQNEAQLEKSRLLSDRFSAERPKGSFSTLEIQRTEQGDSAMYLCASSLRGAASYEQYFGPGTRLTVT.

V gene TRBV11-2 combines with J gene TRBJ2-1, with 8 bases aligning to TRBD2. The CDR3 is 18 amino acids. V gave up 0 bases and J gave up 6 bases; unmatched junction bases: 13. The germline V gene has CDR1 SGHAT and CDR2 FQNNGV. CDR3 nucleotides: TGTGCCAGCAGCTTAGATCCGTCCAGATCGGGGGGGGGCAATGAGCAGTTCTTC. This gives the protein CASSLDPSRSGGGNEQFF.

The genes are TRBV5-6 and TRBJ2-7, with TRBD2 identical over 9 bases. This CDR3 region has 15 residues. The V and J ends lost 3 bases and 7 bases, in that order; junction bases with no gene match: 11. Germline CDR1 is SGHDT and CDR2 is YYEEEE. The DNA for the CDR3 is TGTGCCAGCAGCTCGGGACTAGCCGTTCGGTGGGAGCAGTACTTC. It yields the protein CASSSGLAVRWEQYF.

The rearrangement links TRBV5-4 to TRBJ2-2; D perhaps matches TRBD2 (5 bases). The ends were cut back, 2 bases at V and 6 bases at J, with 11 bases in the middle. The CDR3 covers 14 residues. The germline V gene encodes CDR1 SGHNT and CDR2 YYREEE (reference sequence). This CDR3 reads CASSFGGGAGELFF. DNA of the CDR3: TGTGCCAGCAGCTTCGGCGGAGGCGCCGGGGAGCTGTTTTTT.

The chain employs TRBV11-3 and TRBJ2-3; 13 positions agree with TRBD2. CDR1 is SGHNT, CDR2 YENEEA, per germline. The trim removed 5 bases at V and 6 bases at J, leaving 11 bases unmatched. The CDR3 sequence is 17 residues long. The CDR3 coding sequence is TGTGCCAGCAGCCTGGGGACTAGCGGGACTGGGGGGGATACGCAGTATTTT. Residues: CASSLGTSGTGGDTQYF.

The chain combines TRBV4-3 with TRBJ2-7; 8 bases are a match to TRBD1. The V segment lost 7 bases and the J segment 2 bases; nucleotides outside the gene matches: 4. CDR1 and CDR2 (germline): LGHNA, YSLEER. This CDR3 comprises 13 residues. In nucleotides, the CDR3 is TGCGCCAGCACGACAGGGGAGACCTACGAGCAGTACTTC. It yields the protein CASTTGETYEQYF.

The chain joins TRBV9 to TRBJ2-3; D remains unclear. Germline V gene data show CDR1 as SGDLS and CDR2 as YYNGEE. The CDR3 totals 13 residues. V was shortened by 2 bases and J by 2 bases, with 6 bases between the two germline ends. In DNA form, the CDR3 reads TGTGCCAGCAGCGTTCTCCTCACAGATACGCAGTATTTT. It codes for CASSVLLTDTQYF.

This sequence joins TRBV3-1 (or the pseudogene TRBV3-2) and TRBJ2-3; TRBD1 might be the D (5 bases). The germline CDR1 and CDR2 sequences are LGHDT and YNNKEL (reference sequence). This CDR3 comprises 11 residues. V gave up 1 base and J gave up 11 bases, with 7 bases separating them. CDR3 amino acids: CASSQGTRQYF. CDR3 sequence (DNA): TGTGCCAGCAGCCAAGGGACAAGGCAGTATTTT.

This CDR3 is CASSLGLSGNTIYF. CDR3 bases: TGTGCCAGCAGCTTGGGACTCTCTGGAAACACCATATATTTT. The chain links TRBV7-3 to TRBJ1-3; D perhaps matches TRBD1 (5 bases). The CDR3 is 14 residues long. Germline CDR1 and CDR2: SGHTA and FQGTGA. Trimming cost V 3 bases and J 0 bases, with 6 bases left between them.